This is a list of T cell receptor beta chains from one sample in a study of regulatory T cells in long-lasting Graves disease. From the multiplex PCR reads, TCRdb called clonotypes with MiXCR, one entry per CDR3 protein. The sample lists 400,000 to 500,000 distinct CDR3 sequences, approximately 15% occurring once. The sample was also reused in another study, on T cells in Graves' hyperthyroidism and ophthalmopathy.

The material was peripheral blood mononuclear cells (PBMCs), obtained at new diagnosis, from a patient treated with antithyroid drugs. Receptors were obtained from a woman in her 50s with Graves disease. Both conserved end residues are part of each CDR3. D genes are given only for firm matches. Clone size is given for some rows only: seen once, a few or many times, or a class if the clone is expanded.

>TRBJ2-5|TRBD1|TRBV9|many
CASSVATGEETQYF
TGTGCCAGCAGCGTGGCGACAGGGGAAGAGACCCAGTACTTC
>TRBJ2-4|TRBD2|TRBV5-6|few
CASSPKSLAGLAKNIQYF
TGTGCCAGCAGCCCCAAATCTCTAGCGGGTTTAGCCAAAAACATTCAGTACTTC
>TRBJ2-7|TRBD2|TRBV7-2|NA
CASSVISGNSYEQYF
TGTGCCAGCAGCGTCATTAGCGGGAACTCCTACGAGCAGTACTTC
>TRBJ2-1|TRBD2|TRBV20-1|few
CSARMLAGAGNEQFF
TGCAGTGCTAGAATGTTAGCGGGAGCGGGGAATGAGCAGTTCTTC
>TRBJ2-2|TRBD2|TRBV6-1|NA
CVSVGSGRRTGELFF
TGTGTCAGCGTTGGTAGCGGGAGACGCACCGGGGAGCTGTTTTTT
>TRBJ2-3|NA|TRBV7-3|many
CASSFQGETDTQYF
TGTGCCAGCAGCTTTCAGGGAGAGACAGATACGCAGTATTTT
>TRBJ2-7|TRBD2|TRBV7-6|few
CASSEYSGSSYEQYF
TGTGCCAGCAGCGAATATAGCGGGAGCTCCTACGAGCAGTACTTC
>TRBJ2-3|TRBD1|TRBV6-1|many
CASSDPATGFTDTQYF
TGTGCCAGCAGTGATCCCGCGACAGGGTTCACAGATACGCAGTATTTT
>TRBJ2-1|TRBD2|TRBV27|NA
CASTSTSGRRDEQFF
TGTGCCAGCACCTCCACTAGCGGGAGGAGGGATGAGCAGTTCTTC
>TRBJ2-1|TRBD2|TRBV7-9|NA
CASSLVGLAGGPYNEQFF
TGTGCCAGCAGCTTAGTGGGACTAGCGGGAGGGCCCTACAATGAGCAGTTCTTC
>TRBJ2-7|TRBD2|TRBV3-1|few
CASSQVPGGGPGYEQYF
TGTGCCAGCAGCCAAGTCCCGGGGGGAGGGCCCGGGTACGAGCAGTACTTC
>TRBJ2-7|NA|TRBV18|NA
CASSPGEGPYEQYF
TGTGCCAGCTCACCCGGCGAGGGTCCCTACGAGCAGTACTTC